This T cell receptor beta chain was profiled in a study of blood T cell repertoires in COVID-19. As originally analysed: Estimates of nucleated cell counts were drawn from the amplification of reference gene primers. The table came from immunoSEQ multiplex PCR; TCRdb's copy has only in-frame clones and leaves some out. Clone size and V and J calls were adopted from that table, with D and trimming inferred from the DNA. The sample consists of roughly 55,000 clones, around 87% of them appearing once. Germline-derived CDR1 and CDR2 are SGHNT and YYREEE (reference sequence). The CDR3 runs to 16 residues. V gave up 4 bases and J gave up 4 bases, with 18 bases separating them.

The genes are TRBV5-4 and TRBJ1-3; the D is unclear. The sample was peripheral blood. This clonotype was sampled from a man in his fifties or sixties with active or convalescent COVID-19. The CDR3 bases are TGTGCCAGCAGCCCAGAACCGACAAGTTGGGGAAACACCATATATTTT. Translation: CASSPEPTSWGNTIYF.